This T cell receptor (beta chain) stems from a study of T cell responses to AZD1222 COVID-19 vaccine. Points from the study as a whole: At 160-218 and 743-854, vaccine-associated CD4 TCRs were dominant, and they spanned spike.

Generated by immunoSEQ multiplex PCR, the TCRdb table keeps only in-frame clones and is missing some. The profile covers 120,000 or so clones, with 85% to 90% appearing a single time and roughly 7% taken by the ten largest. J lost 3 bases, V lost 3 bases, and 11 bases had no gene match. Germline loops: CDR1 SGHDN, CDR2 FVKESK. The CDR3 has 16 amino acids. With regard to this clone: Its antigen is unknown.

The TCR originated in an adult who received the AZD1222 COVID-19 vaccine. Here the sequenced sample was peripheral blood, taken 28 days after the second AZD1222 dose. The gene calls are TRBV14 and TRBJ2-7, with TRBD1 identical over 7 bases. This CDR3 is CASSHTKQGYNYEQYF. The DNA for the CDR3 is TGTGCCAGCAGCCATACGAAACAGGGGTACAACTACGAGCAGTACTTC.